This T cell receptor beta chain comes out of a study of blood T cell repertoires in COVID-19. Participants came from 24 US areas, aged about 18 to 95 years. Cohorts were based on clinical histories the participants reported. Produced via immunoSEQ multiplex PCR; TCRdb's table is partial and in-frame only. Here the sample spans about 280,000 clones, 80% to 95% being singletons. The CDR3 runs to 14 residues. Germline-derived CDR1 and CDR2 are MDHEN and SYDVKM. Germline trimming cut 7 bases from V and 8 bases from J; bases unmatched to any gene: 11. This rearrangement joins TRBV28 to TRBJ2-1; 7 bases line up with TRBD2. This clonotype was obtained from a man aged 35 to 55 who had been exposed to COVID-19. Material for sequencing was PBMCs or T cells enriched from blood (not recorded which). Here the CDR3 reads CASIESGREYEQFF. The CDR3 coding sequence is TGTGCCAGCATCGAGAGTGGGCGGGAGTATGAGCAGTTCTTC.